The 23 T cell receptor beta chains reported below all come from one sample, sequenced in a study of vaccination effects on CD4 cells after COVID-19. Clones were sequenced by immunoSEQ multiplex PCR, and TCRdb holds only the in-frame ones, with some missing. Counted here are tens of thousands of clones, around 68% occurring once; the ten biggest clones make up approximately 20%. Antigen-specific CD4+ T cells expanded by the ViraFEST assay with viral peptide pools were then sequenced. Following culture for around 10 days, CD4+ T cells were isolated. Among the vaccine recipients, none had a prior SARS-CoV-2 infection, and nucleocapsid antibodies were negative. Their target antigens are unknown. Sequenced here: CD4+ T cells from PBMCs cultured with SARS-CoV-2 spike peptides, sampled before COVID-19 vaccination. The receptors derive from a human donor who received a COVID-19 vaccine.

The chain combines TRBV5-5 with TRBJ2-7; TRBD2 matches at 8 bases. In germline, CDR1 is SGHKS, CDR2 YYEKEE (reference sequence). The CDR3 is 12 residues long. Trimming took 4 bases from V and 7 from J; bases not matched to a gene: 4. CDR3 protein: CASSPIAGEQYF. As DNA, the CDR3 is TGTGCCAGCAGCCCAATAGCGGGGGAGCAGTACTTC.

The CDR3 DNA sequence: TGTGCCAGCAGCCCGGGACGGCACTCTGGAAACACCATATATTTT. This translates into CASSPGRHSGNTIYF. V and J are TRBV5-8 and TRBJ1-3, with a weak D call TRBD1 (5 bases). This CDR3 is built from 15 residues. V was trimmed by 4 bases and J by 0 bases, leaving 11 bases between them. CDR1 and CDR2 from the germline V gene are SGHTS and YDEGEE.

This chain links TRBV2 with TRBJ1-4; 7 bases align to TRBD1. The CDR3 extends over 15 amino acids. Germline lookup yields CDR1 SNHLY and CDR2 FYNNEI. V lost 8 bases, J lost 6 bases, and 12 bases stayed unmatched. In DNA, the CDR3 is TGTGCCAGCGGCATATCAGGGGGGTCCTATGAAAAACTGTTTTTT. It specifies CASGISGGSYEKLFF.

V gene TRBV2 combines with J gene TRBJ1-2; the D gene is possibly TRBD1 (5 bases). Germline assignment: CDR1 SNHLY and CDR2 FYNNEI. The V end was cut by 6 bases, the J end by 6 bases, with 20 bases between. This CDR3 comprises 15 residues. The CDR3 region is CASRSPGRKGDGYTF. CDR3 DNA: TGTGCCAGCAGGTCACCGGGACGCAAAGGGGATGGCTACACCTTC. The entire variable domain, with the rest obtained from reference TRBV2 and TRBJ1-2, is as follows: EPEVTQTPSHQVTQMGQEVILRCVPISNHLYFYWYRQILGQKVEFLVSFYNNEISEKSEIFDDQFSVERPDGSNFTLKIRSTKLEDSAMYFCASRSPGRKGDGYTFGSGTRLTVV.

V usage is TRBV30 and J usage is TRBJ2-1; the match to TRBD1 covers 7 bases. CDR1 is GTSNPN, CDR2 SVGIG, per germline (reference sequence). Trimming at V came to 6 bases and at J to 7 bases, leaving 12 bases not matched to a gene. CDR3 length equals 14 residues. Here the CDR3 DNA reads TGTGCCTGCCAATTAGGGGGCGTGGGGAATGAGCAGTTCTTC. Protein product: CACQLGGVGNEQFF.

The chain links TRBV7-2 to TRBJ1-2; the match to TRBD1 covers 9 bases. This CDR3 spans 15 amino acids. V trimming: 5 bases; J trimming: 1 base; junction bases outside the gene matches: 5. The germline V gene has CDR1 SGHTA and CDR2 FQGNSA. The CDR3 region is CASSPPGQGNYGYTF. The CDR3 DNA reads as TGTGCCAGCAGCCCACCGGGACAGGGTAACTATGGCTACACCTTC.

CDR3 in DNA: TGTGCCAGCAGCCAAGGGGCGTTCACAGATACGCAGTATTTT. Translating gives CASSQGAFTDTQYF. The V gene is TRBV4-2, the J gene TRBJ2-3; D is ambiguous. CDR1 and CDR2 (germline): LGHNA, YNFKEQ. The V end was cut by 1 base, the J end by 2 bases, with 7 bases between. The CDR3 is 14 amino acids.

The chain employs TRBV7-2 and TRBJ1-5; no clear D gene. The CDR3 has 15 amino acids. Germline-derived CDR1 and CDR2 are SGHTA and FQGNSA. The V end lost 1 base, the J end lost 1 base, and 8 bases lay between the germline ends. The CDR3 is CASSLESTSNQPQHF. In DNA, the CDR3 is TGTGCCAGCAGCTTAGAGTCAACAAGCAATCAGCCCCAGCATTTT.

V usage is TRBV6-6 and J usage is TRBJ2-1; possibly TRBD2 for D (5 bases). Between the trimmed V and J ends, which lost 6 bases and 4 bases, there was a span of 10 bases. Germline V gene sequence: CDR1 MNHNY, CDR2 SVGAGI (reference sequence). The length of the CDR3 is 13 residues. CDR3 amino acids: CASSRGQYNEQFF. In DNA form, the CDR3 reads TGTGCCAGCAGCCGAGGGCAGTACAATGAGCAGTTCTTC.

This clone has only a few counts. The chain links TRBV6-1 to TRBJ1-6; D remains unclear. The length of the CDR3 is 17 residues. V shed 2 bases and J shed 7 bases, with 18 bases lying between them. Germline loops: CDR1 MNHNS, CDR2 SASEGT. CDR3 nucleotide sequence: TGTGCCAGCAGTGAATTGATCGCGCGAGGGTACAATTCACCCCTCCACTTT. The encoded protein is CASSELIARGYNSPLHF.

On this clone itself: Other DNA sequences in this sample translate to the same CDR3. This sequence joins TRBV30 and TRBJ1-2, with no clear D. The CDR3 has 13 residues. The V and J ends lost 0 bases and 4 bases respectively, with 9 bases between them. Germline V gives CDR1 GTSNPN, CDR2 SVGIG (reference sequence). CDR3 sequence: CAWSVSGLYGYTF. The CDR3 coding sequence is TGTGCCTGGAGTGTATCCGGCCTCTATGGCTACACCTTC.

This chain links TRBV5-4 with TRBJ1-1, with D possibly TRBD1 on 5 matching bases. CDR1 is SGHNT, CDR2 YYREEE, per germline (reference sequence). The CDR3 runs 13 residues. V lost 0 bases, J lost 7 bases, and 10 bases lay in between. This CDR3 reads CASSLDFRVEAFF. In nucleotides, the CDR3 is TGTGCCAGCAGCTTGGATTTCAGGGTTGAAGCTTTCTTT.

The count of this clone is one. V is TRBV5-6 and J is TRBJ2-2; 9 nucleotides line up with TRBD2. Germline loops: CDR1 SGHDT, CDR2 YYEEEE. V trimming: 1 base; J trimming: 9 bases; junction bases outside the gene matches: 13. The CDR3 consists of 17 residues. CDR3 loop: CASSLYLSGLAKRELFF. In DNA form, the CDR3 reads TGTGCCAGCAGCTTGTATCTCTCGGGACTAGCTAAACGGGAGCTGTTTTTT. Looking up the rest from reference TRBV5-6 and TRBJ2-2 gives the full variable domain: DAGVTQSPTHLIKTRGQQVTLRCSPKSGHDTVSWYQQALGQGPQFIFQYYEEEERQRGNFPDRFSGHQFPNYSSELNVNALLLGDSALYLCASSLYLSGLAKRELFFGEGSRLTVL.

This clone was detected only once. J is TRBJ2-5 and V is TRBV20-1, with a possible D match to TRBD2 (5 bases). This CDR3 comprises 14 residues. The germline V gene has CDR1 DFQATT and CDR2 SNEGSKA (reference sequence). Trimming removed 3 bases from V and 1 base from J, with 12 bases in between. CDR3 region: CSASGSGFQETQYF. CDR3 sequence (DNA): TGCAGTGCTAGTGGAAGCGGTTTCCAAGAGACCCAGTACTTC.

The gene calls are TRBV12-5 and TRBJ2-7; 7 nucleotides match TRBD1. The germline V gene encodes CDR1 LGHNT and CDR2 FRNRAP. V lost 5 bases to trimming and J lost 3 bases; unmatched junction nucleotides: 10. The CDR3 runs to 15 residues. This CDR3 reads CASGLGGVRGYEQYF. CDR3 sequence (DNA): TGTGCTAGTGGTCTAGGGGGCGTCAGGGGCTACGAGCAGTACTTC.

The chain carries TRBV28 and TRBJ1-1; D not resolved. Trimming cost V 3 bases and J 11 bases, with 10 bases left between them. Germline V gene sequence: CDR1 MDHEN, CDR2 SYDVKM. This CDR3 has 11 amino acids. Here the CDR3 DNA reads TGTGCCAGCAGTTTGGGCCCGGGGGCTTTCTTT. Amino acid sequence: CASSLGPGAFF. The variable domain in full, completed from reference TRBV28 and TRBJ1-1, reads DVKVTQSSRYLVKRTGEKVFLECVQDMDHENMFWYRQDPGLGLRLIYFSYDVKMKEKGDIPEGYSVSREKKERFSLILESASTNQTSMYLCASSLGPGAFFGQGTRLTVV.

The chain combines TRBV11-2 with TRBJ2-1; 10 bases are a match to TRBD1. V shed 1 base, J shed 16 bases, and the junction held 7 bases outside the gene matches. Looked up from germline, CDR1 is SGHAT and CDR2 is FQNNGV. The CDR3 loop spans 13 amino acids. CDR3 sequence: CASSLGYGTGEFF. The CDR3 coding sequence is TGTGCCAGCAGCTTAGGATATGGGACAGGGGAATTCTTC.

The chain is built from TRBV28 and TRBJ2-5, with 8 nucleotides matching TRBD2. Trimming at V came to 6 bases and at J to 5 bases, leaving 11 bases not matched to a gene. The CDR3 runs 15 residues. From germline, CDR1 is MDHEN and CDR2 SYDVKM. The CDR3 here is CASRGTGGPGETQYF. CDR3 DNA: TGTGCCAGCAGGGGGACGGGAGGGCCGGGGGAGACCCAGTACTTC.

CDR3 DNA sequence: TGTGCCAGCAGCTTGGTCCTAGCGGGGAGCACAGATACGCAGTATTTT. Residues: CASSLVLAGSTDTQYF. The chain recombines TRBV5-6 with TRBJ2-3, with 9 bases matching TRBD2. The junction had 2 bases not matched to a gene; V was cut back by 0 bases and J by 0 bases. The germline V gene encodes CDR1 SGHDT and CDR2 YYEEEE. The CDR3 runs 16 residues.

The sample holds a few counts of this clone. This chain links TRBV9 with TRBJ1-2; maybe TRBD1 (6 bases). Looked up from germline, CDR1 is SGDLS and CDR2 is YYNGEE. Trimming shortened V by 0 bases and J by 8 bases, and 17 bases separated the two germline ends. The CDR3 has 15 amino acids. CDR3 sequence reads: CASSVVREGVGGYTF. The CDR3 coding sequence is TGTGCCAGCAGCGTAGTCAGGGAGGGGGTCGGGGGCTACACCTTC.

This clone has a handful of counts. This sample also contains other DNA sequences that code for the same CDR3. V usage is TRBV7-9 and J usage is TRBJ2-7, with D uncertain. With 1 base removed from V and 3 bases from J, the gap between germline ends came to 1 base. The CDR3 spans 11 residues. In germline, CDR1 is SEHNR, CDR2 FQNEAQ (reference sequence). As DNA, the CDR3 is TGTGCCAGCAGCTTAGACTACGAGCAGTACTTC. Translating gives CASSLDYEQYF.

This clone was found a few times. V is TRBV5-6 and J is TRBJ1-1; D is undetermined. This CDR3 is built from 13 residues. Germline V lookup: CDR1 SGHDT, CDR2 YYEEEE. Trimming stripped 0 bases from V and 1 base from J, with 4 bases between. The CDR3 spells CASSLARNTEAFF. The CDR3 coding sequence is TGTGCCAGCAGCTTGGCCAGGAACACTGAAGCTTTCTTT.

The genes are TRBV5-1 and TRBJ2-3; no reliable D call. The length of the CDR3 is 13 residues. The ends were cut back, 0 bases at V and 1 base at J, with 3 bases in the middle. Germline-derived CDR1 and CDR2 are SGHRS and YFSETQ. CDR3 protein: CASSLGGTDTQYF. The CDR3 DNA reads TGCGCCAGCAGCTTGGGCGGCACAGATACGCAGTATTTT.